Below, one TCR beta chain is given with its context. Its target is unknown. Treatment indicated: roughly 10-day PBMC culture with coronavirus spike peptide pools or control peptides (ViraFEST assay). With the Oncomine TCR Beta short-read assay, DNA from cultured CD4+ T cells was sequenced. From CD4+ T cells that had been cultured, genomic DNA was extracted. MiXCR was run by TCRdb on the PCR reads, yielding one entry per CDR3 protein. This table has under 20,000 distinct CDR3 sequences, around 42% appearing once. These data come from a study of vaccination and CD4 T cells after COVID-19. Findings and caveats of the study: Looking at convalescent patients, a median about 89% of reactive clones were present only post-vaccination.

The receptor's source is a human donor who had recovered from COVID-19. Sequencing used CD4+ T cells from blood, cultured in vitro, obtained after SARS-CoV-2 vaccination.

CDR3 nucleotides: TGTGCCAGCAGTCGTCTGCCCGGGACTTCGGGTCAAGAGACCCAGTACTTC. Its translation: CASSRLPGTSGQETQYF. The rearrangement joins TRBV7-9 to TRBJ2-5; weak D call: TRBD2 (6 bases). CDR1 is SEHNR, CDR2 FQNEAQ, per germline (reference sequence). Trimming cost V 6 bases and J 2 bases, with 22 bases left between them. The CDR3 is 17 residues long.